Shown below are 28 T cell receptor beta chains from a single sample sequenced in a study of response to subunit inactivated influenza vaccine. TCRdb re-called the RT-PCR reads with MiXCR, one entry per CDR3 protein. The sample yields hundreds of thousands of distinct CDR3 sequences, less than 8% seen once. The sequencing here drew on PBMCs from blood, taken around 25 months after vaccination. Source of these receptors: a man between 50 and 69 years old who received an inactivated influenza vaccine.

This clonotype has only a few counts. The chain couples TRBV6-5 to TRBJ2-3; D is uncertain. The CDR3 sequence is 17 residues long. V was clipped by 0 bases and J by 0 bases, with 13 bases between them. Germline V gives CDR1 MNHEY, CDR2 SVGAGI. The CDR3 sequence: CASSYSLGRISTDTQYF. The CDR3, as DNA: TGTGCCAGCAGTTACTCCCTCGGACGGATTAGCACAGATACGCAGTATTTT.

The chain combines TRBV5-1 with TRBJ2-3; 7 bases fit TRBD2. The ends lost 3 bases at V and 6 bases at J; junction bases unmatched: 16. The germline V gene encodes CDR1 SGHRS and CDR2 YFSETQ. The CDR3 is made up of 17 amino acids. The CDR3 protein is CASSWSLQERGRDTQYF. The DNA of the CDR3 is TGCGCCAGCAGCTGGTCCTTGCAGGAGCGGGGACGGGATACGCAGTATTTT.

This sequence joins TRBV9 and TRBJ2-6, with D uncertain. Trimming pared 0 bases from V and 0 bases from J, leaving 10 bases between. In germline, CDR1 is SGDLS, CDR2 YYNGEE. CDR3 size: 17 residues. The CDR3 loop reads CASSVGVAISGANVLTF. CDR3 DNA sequence: TGTGCCAGCAGCGTAGGAGTAGCTATCTCTGGGGCCAACGTCCTGACTTTC.

A note on this clonotype: One base away lies a much larger clone, so this may be a sequencing read error. The J gene is TRBJ2-7, the V gene TRBV12-3 or TRBV12-4; D remains unclear. This CDR3 comprises 13 residues. DNA of the CDR3: TGTACCAGCAGTTTAGGTGTATGGGCCGAGCAGTACTTC. As protein: CTSSLGVWAEQYF.

The V and J genes are TRBV14 and TRBJ2-7, with 12 bases that match TRBD2. Trimming at V came to 4 bases and at J to 2 bases, leaving 12 bases not matched to a gene. The V gene's germline CDR1 is SGHDN and CDR2 FVKESK. The CDR3 loop spans 18 amino acids. The DNA of the CDR3 is TGTGCCAGCAGCCCGGACACCGGACTAGCGGGAAGGGCCTACGAGCAGTACTTC. As protein: CASSPDTGLAGRAYEQYF.

The chain has TRBV6-2 or TRBV6-3 and TRBJ1-3, with D unresolved. The CDR3 covers 17 residues. The V and J ends lost 2 bases and 4 bases respectively, with 18 bases between them. Germline CDR1 is MNHEY and CDR2 is SVGEGT. The CDR3 DNA reads TGTGCCAGCAGTTACGCCCGAAGAGGCCCGGCGGGAAACACCATATATTTT. Its translation is CASSYARRGPAGNTIYF.

V gene TRBV20-1 combines with J gene TRBJ2-3, with 9 bases lining up with TRBD1. The CDR3 loop spans 13 amino acids. Germline-derived CDR1 and CDR2 are DFQATT and SNEGSKA (reference sequence). Losses at the gene ends were 4 bases for V and 5 bases for J; bases not matched to a gene: 4. CDR3: CSATWTGEDTQYF. The CDR3 DNA sequence: TGCAGTGCTACCTGGACAGGGGAAGATACGCAGTATTTT.

This clonotype was counted between two and nine times. The gene calls are TRBV15 and TRBJ2-2; D gene ambiguous. Germline CDR1 is LNHNV and CDR2 is YYDKDF (reference sequence). Trimming stripped 1 base from V and 6 bases from J, with 6 bases between. CDR3 size: 13 residues. The CDR3 DNA sequence: TGTGCCACCAGCAGAGCCCCCGCCGGGGAGCTGTTTTTT. The encoded protein is CATSRAPAGELFF.

This clonotype showed up many times. The CDR3 loop is CASSFLDRGSLDGYTF. The CDR3 region has the DNA TGTGCCAGCAGCTTCCTCGACAGGGGGTCTCTTGATGGCTACACCTTC. The chain joins TRBV6-5 to TRBJ1-2, with 9 nucleotides matching TRBD1. The CDR3 has 16 amino acids. V gave up 6 bases and J gave up 6 bases; unmatched junction bases: 14. Germline lookup yields CDR1 MNHEY and CDR2 SVGAGI.

A remark on this clonotype: One base away lies a much larger clone, so this may be a sequencing read error. The chain couples TRBV20-1 to TRBJ1-1; tentatively, D is TRBD1 (6 bases). The CDR3 contains 14 residues. Germline CDR1 reads DFQATT; CDR2 reads SNEGSKA (reference sequence). CDR3 sequence: CSARKDRLNTKAFF. DNA of the CDR3: TGCAGTGCTAGAAAAGACAGGTTGAACACTAAAGCTTTCTTT.

This clonotype was observed a handful of times. The rearrangement joins TRBV4-2 to TRBJ1-5; 7 nucleotides line up with TRBD1. CDR1 LGHNA and CDR2 YNFKEQ come from the germline V gene. Trimming took 0 bases from V and 3 from J; bases not matched to a gene: 2. The CDR3 consists of 15 residues. In DNA form, the CDR3 reads TGTGCCAGCAGCCAAGAAGGACAGGTCAATCAGCCCCAGCATTTT. Residues: CASSQEGQVNQPQHF.

This clonotype was seen only a few times. J is TRBJ1-2 and V is TRBV12-3 or TRBV12-4; D is undetermined. The CDR3 sequence is 15 residues long. Trimming took 7 bases from V and 0 from J, leaving 15 bases between them. The CDR3 sequence: CASTKSGASNYGYTF. CDR3 nucleotide sequence: TGTGCCAGCACCAAATCAGGAGCATCTAACTATGGCTACACCTTC.

This clonotype was picked up many times. The rearrangement links TRBV7-8 to TRBJ2-7, with D possibly matching TRBD1 (8 bases). Trimming took 6 bases from V and 3 from J, leaving 12 bases between them. Germline V CDR1 and CDR2: SGHVS, FQNEAQ. The CDR3 totals 13 residues. For the CDR3, the DNA is TGTGCCAGCAGTACAGGGGGGGGCTACGAGCAGTACTTC. Its protein is CASSTGGGYEQYF.

In this sample, this clonotype turned up a few times. The V gene is TRBV7-9, the J gene TRBJ1-2, with D uncertain. V lost 5 bases, J lost 0 bases, and 19 bases lay in between. Germline CDR1 reads SEHNR; CDR2 reads FQNEAQ (reference sequence). The CDR3 is 17 residues long. The CDR3, as DNA: TGTGCCAGCAGCCCTTCGGGCCATAGAGAAACTAACTATGGCTACACCTTC. Its translation is CASSPSGHRETNYGYTF.

The chain carries TRBV5-1 and TRBJ2-3; 11 nucleotides line up with TRBD2. Per the germline V gene, CDR1 is SGHRS and CDR2 is YFSETQ. The CDR3 loop spans 17 amino acids. V was clipped by 0 bases and J by 2 bases; unmatched bases: 5. The CDR3 DNA reads as TGCGCCAGCAGCTTGGGTAGCGGGGGGGCTCCCACAGATACGCAGTATTTT. It yields the protein CASSLGSGGAPTDTQYF.

This chain's CDR3 is CASSLMLGEGVQFF. The CDR3 bases are TGTGCCAGCAGCCTAATGTTGGGGGAGGGAGTGCAGTTCTTC. The chain combines TRBV27 with TRBJ2-1, with TRBD2 identical over 7 bases. Germline trimming cut 6 bases from V and 12 bases from J; bases unmatched to any gene: 14. CDR1 MNHEY and CDR2 SMNVEV come from the germline V gene (reference sequence). The CDR3 loop spans 14 amino acids.

This clonotype turned up a few times. This chain joins TRBV5-1 and TRBJ2-6; D is ambiguous. Trimming took 0 bases from V and 0 from J, leaving 7 bases between them. Germline CDR1 is SGHRS and CDR2 is YFSETQ. The CDR3 runs 16 residues. The CDR3 coding sequence is TGCGCCAGCAGCTTGGGGGGTTTCTCTGGGGCCAACGTCCTGACTTTC. Protein sequence: CASSLGGFSGANVLTF.

This clonotype has more than one count but fewer than ten. The rearrangement joins TRBV24-1 to TRBJ2-1, with a possible D match to TRBD2 (6 bases). The length of the CDR3 is 17 residues. Germline V CDR1 and CDR2: KGHDR, SFDVKD. Trimming pared 1 base from V and 0 bases from J, leaving 12 bases between. CDR3 residues: CATSDFRYGSSYNEQFF. Here the CDR3 DNA reads TGTGCCACCAGTGATTTTCGATACGGGAGCTCCTACAATGAGCAGTTCTTC.

The chain uses TRBV6-5 and TRBJ2-7, with D perhaps given as TRBD1 or TRBD2 (5 bases each). CDR1 and CDR2 (germline): MNHEY, SVGAGI. Trimming cost V 2 bases and J 3 bases, with 11 bases left between them. CDR3 length: 14 amino acids. The CDR3 DNA reads as TGTGCCAGCAGTTACGTCCGGGACGGCTACGAGCAGTACTTC. It translates to CASSYVRDGYEQYF.

This clonotype came up many times. V usage is TRBV5-1 and J usage is TRBJ2-1, with TRBD2 matching 9 bases. Looked up from germline, CDR1 is SGHRS and CDR2 is YFSETQ. V shed 3 bases and J 3 bases; nucleotides not matched to a gene: 7. The CDR3 loop spans 16 amino acids. Here the CDR3 DNA reads TGCGCCAGCAGCTCCCTTAGCGGGAGTATCTACAATGAGCAGTTCTTC. Translating gives CASSSLSGSIYNEQFF.

This clonotype was counted a few times. The V and J genes are TRBV27 and TRBJ1-2; 8 nucleotides agree with TRBD1. This CDR3 is built from 15 residues. Germline CDR1 reads MNHEY; CDR2 reads SMNVEV (reference sequence). The junction had 11 bases not matched to a gene; V was cut back by 5 bases and J by 6 bases. The CDR3 reads CASSPSDRVGDGYTF. CDR3 DNA sequence: TGTGCCAGCAGTCCGTCGGACAGGGTAGGGGATGGCTACACCTTC.

This chain joins TRBV27 and TRBJ1-1; D is undetermined. V lost 2 bases to trimming and J lost 1 base, with 29 bases between them. Germline CDR1 and CDR2: MNHEY and SMNVEV (reference sequence). This CDR3 is 21 amino acids long. CDR3 amino acids: CASSLLYPDDWSGGKNTEAFF. The CDR3 DNA reads TGTGCCAGCAGTTTACTATACCCGGATGACTGGAGTGGCGGCAAGAACACTGAAGCTTTCTTT.

The rearrangement joins TRBV28 to TRBJ2-7; D may correspond to TRBD1 or TRBD2 (5 bases each). The germline V gene encodes CDR1 MDHEN and CDR2 SYDVKM. The V and J ends lost 3 bases and 0 bases respectively, with 12 bases between them. CDR3 length: 15 residues. The CDR3 region is CASSLGPVGSYEQYF. The DNA for the CDR3 is TGTGCCAGCAGTTTGGGACCGGTGGGCTCCTACGAGCAGTACTTC.

In this sample, this clonotype turned up many times. The rearrangement uses TRBV12-3 or TRBV12-4 and TRBJ1-4; D is ambiguous. The length of the CDR3 is 13 residues. The V end lost 5 bases, the J end lost 8 bases, and 12 bases lay between the germline ends. CDR3 region: CASSRRVSEKLFF. DNA for the CDR3: TGTGCCAGCAGTCGACGGGTTTCCGAAAAACTGTTTTTT.

This clonotype was counted many times. CDR3 loop: CASSLAVTGALYEQYF. The CDR3 DNA follows: TGTGCCAGCAGTTTAGCTGTGACAGGGGCTCTCTACGAGCAGTACTTC. J is TRBJ2-7 and V is TRBV12-3 or TRBV12-4; 8 nucleotides align to TRBD1. After removal of 0 bases from V and 3 bases from J, the junction contained 7 bases not matched to a gene. This CDR3 comprises 16 residues.

This clonotype has ten or more counts. This chain joins TRBV28 and TRBJ2-3; D is perhaps TRBD1 or TRBD2 (5 bases each). The CDR3 loop spans 15 amino acids. CDR1 and CDR2 from the germline V gene are MDHEN and SYDVKM. V dropped 6 bases and J dropped 0 bases, with 13 bases sitting between them. DNA of the CDR3: TGTGCCAGCAGCCCCCTGGGGGTCAGCACAGATACGCAGTATTTT. Protein product: CASSPLGVSTDTQYF.

The rearrangement joins TRBV6-1 to TRBJ1-2, with D uncertain. This CDR3 is 14 amino acids long. Trimming removed 6 bases from V and 2 bases from J, with 13 bases in between. The V gene's germline CDR1 is MNHNS and CDR2 SASEGT. DNA of the CDR3: TGTGCCAGCAGCCGGGGAGGGTCGAACTATGGCTACACCTTC. Residues: CASSRGGSNYGYTF.

The J gene is TRBJ2-3, the V gene TRBV4-2, with 9 bases fitting TRBD2. Germline assignment: CDR1 LGHNA and CDR2 YNFKEQ. The CDR3 spans 17 residues. V dropped 0 bases and J dropped 2; count of bases not matched to a gene: 6. The CDR3 sequence: CASSQDLAGLYTDTQYF. Written as DNA, the CDR3 is TGTGCCAGCAGCCAAGATCTAGCGGGACTATACACAGATACGCAGTATTTT.